Listed below are T cell receptor beta chains from one sample, sequenced in a study of blood T cell repertoires in COVID-19. Profiled with immunoSEQ multiplex PCR; TCRdb holds only in-frame clones, not every one. The sample records approximately 26,000 clones, approximately 82% being singletons. Sample: peripheral blood. The receptors shown here come from an elderly man with active or convalescent COVID-19. CDR3s include the opening cysteine and the closing phenylalanine or tryptophan. A D gene is named only where the DNA matches it firmly. The size field is filled for only some rows; it gives once, few, many or a size class.

D gene: TRBD2
V gene: TRBV2
J gene: TRBJ2-7
clone size: -
CDR3 protein: CASSDPGGNYEQYF
CDR3 DNA: TGTGCCAGCAGTGATCCGGGAGGGAACTACGAGCAGTACTTC

D gene: TRBD1
V gene: TRBV19
J gene: TRBJ2-6
clone size: -
CDR3 protein: CASSPGQGAGANVLTF
CDR3 DNA: TGTGCCAGTTCGCCGGGACAGGGTGCTGGGGCCAACGTCCTGACTTTC

D gene: TRBD1
V gene: TRBV15
J gene: TRBJ1-2
clone size: once
CDR3 protein: CATSRDTGQLYGYTF
CDR3 DNA: TGTGCCACCAGCAGAGATACGGGACAGCTCTATGGCTACACCTTC

D gene: TRBD1
V gene: TRBV12-5
J gene: TRBJ2-1
clone size: -
CDR3 protein: CASGSARDRDSHNEQFF
CDR3 DNA: TGTGCTAGTGGTTCAGCCCGGGACAGGGACTCCCACAATGAGCAGTTCTTC

D gene: -
V gene: TRBV27
J gene: TRBJ1-1
clone size: -
CDR3 protein: CASSLSGLPRGNTEAFF
CDR3 DNA: TGTGCCAGCAGTTTATCGGGACTCCCAAGGGGGAACACTGAAGCTTTCTTT

D gene: TRBD1
V gene: TRBV24-1
J gene: TRBJ1-1
clone size: -
CDR3 protein: CATRGTGLGNTEAFF
CDR3 DNA: TGTGCCACCAGGGGGACAGGGTTAGGAAACACTGAAGCTTTCTTT

D gene: -
V gene: TRBV27
J gene: TRBJ1-4
clone size: once
CDR3 protein: CASSLNYATNEKLFF
CDR3 DNA: TGTGCCAGCAGTCTTAACTATGCAACTAATGAAAAACTGTTTTTT

D gene: -
V gene: TRBV21-1
J gene: TRBJ2-5
clone size: -
CDR3 protein: CASSNPPAGKTQYF
CDR3 DNA: TGTGCCAGCAGCAATCCCCCTGCGGGGAAGACCCAGTACTTC

D gene: -
V gene: TRBV5-1
J gene: TRBJ2-5
clone size: -
CDR3 protein: CASSLGTAQETQYF
CDR3 DNA: TGCGCCAGCAGCTTGGGGACAGCCCAAGAGACCCAGTACTTC

D gene: -
V gene: TRBV7-8
J gene: TRBJ1-2
clone size: -
CDR3 protein: CASSSGNYGYTF
CDR3 DNA: TGTGCCAGCAGTTCAGGGAACTATGGCTACACCTTC

D gene: -
V gene: TRBV2
J gene: TRBJ2-3
clone size: -
CDR3 protein: CASSGGLGLLGDTQYF
CDR3 DNA: TGTGCCAGCAGTGGTGGGTTAGGACTTTTGGGAGATACGCAGTATTTT

D gene: -
V gene: TRBV5-6
J gene: TRBJ2-6
clone size: -
CDR3 protein: CASSFDRPGGANVLTF
CDR3 DNA: TGTGCCAGCAGCTTTGACCGGCCGGGGGGGGCCAACGTCCTGACTTTC

D gene: TRBD2
V gene: TRBV24-1
J gene: TRBJ2-1
clone size: -
CDR3 protein: CATSDSSGGPGWNEQFF
CDR3 DNA: TGTGCCACCAGTGATTCAAGCGGGGGGCCAGGTTGGAATGAGCAGTTCTTC

D gene: -
V gene: TRBV7-2
J gene: TRBJ2-5
clone size: -
CDR3 protein: CASSPSFTGTQYF
CDR3 DNA: TGTGCCAGCAGCCCTAGTTTCACCGGGACCCAGTACTTC

D gene: -
V gene: TRBV20-1
J gene: TRBJ2-5
clone size: -
CDR3 protein: CSASGAVETQYF
CDR3 DNA: TGCAGTGCTAGTGGAGCGGTGGAGACCCAGTACTTC

D gene: TRBD1
V gene: TRBV3-1/TRBV3-2
J gene: TRBJ2-7
clone size: -
CDR3 protein: CASSPGQGKFEQYF
CDR3 DNA: TGTGCCAGCAGTCCGGGACAGGGTAAATTTGAGCAGTACTTC

D gene: -
V gene: TRBV2
J gene: TRBJ1-5
clone size: -
CDR3 protein: CASSERPGASNQPQHF
CDR3 DNA: TGTGCCAGCAGTGAAAGACCAGGGGCTAGCAATCAGCCCCAGCATTTT

D gene: -
V gene: TRBV7-3
J gene: TRBJ1-1
clone size: -
CDR3 protein: CASSFQADTEAFF
CDR3 DNA: TGTGCCAGCAGCTTCCAAGCGGACACTGAAGCTTTCTTT

D gene: TRBD1
V gene: TRBV5-3
J gene: TRBJ1-6
clone size: -
CDR3 protein: CARSRPFRTGTNSPLHF
CDR3 DNA: TGTGCCAGAAGCCGGCCCTTCAGGACAGGGACTAATTCACCCCTCCACTTT

D gene: TRBD1
V gene: TRBV2
J gene: TRBJ1-6
clone size: -
CDR3 protein: CASTVPRDRGSPLHF
CDR3 DNA: TGTGCCAGCACCGTTCCCCGGGACAGGGGATCACCCCTCCACTTT

D gene: TRBD1
V gene: TRBV9
J gene: TRBJ2-5
clone size: -
CDR3 protein: CASSPTGEETQYF
CDR3 DNA: TGTGCCAGCAGCCCGACAGGGGAAGAGACCCAGTACTTC

D gene: -
V gene: TRBV24-1
J gene: TRBJ2-7
clone size: -
CDR3 protein: CATSDPGPPYEQYF
CDR3 DNA: TGTGCCACCAGTGATCCGGGTCCCCCCTACGAGCAGTACTTC

D gene: -
V gene: TRBV5-5
J gene: TRBJ2-7
clone size: -
CDR3 protein: CASSRETGFSSYEQYF
CDR3 DNA: TGTGCCAGCAGCAGGGAAACAGGGTTTAGCTCCTACGAGCAGTACTTC

D gene: -
V gene: TRBV5-5
J gene: TRBJ1-1
clone size: -
CDR3 protein: CASSFISSSGTEAFF
CDR3 DNA: TGTGCCAGCAGCTTTATTAGTTCCTCTGGCACTGAAGCTTTCTTT

D gene: -
V gene: TRBV25-1
J gene: TRBJ2-3
clone size: medium-sized
CDR3 protein: CASSELSSEDTDTQYF
CDR3 DNA: TGTGCCAGCAGTGAATTGTCCAGCGAGGACACAGATACGCAGTATTTT

D gene: -
V gene: TRBV19
J gene: TRBJ1-6
clone size: -
CDR3 protein: CASNQGLSSYNSPLHF
CDR3 DNA: TGTGCCAGTAACCAGGGATTAAGCTCCTATAATTCACCCCTCCACTTT

D gene: TRBD1
V gene: TRBV5-1
J gene: TRBJ1-1
clone size: -
CDR3 protein: CASSLPTGVNTEAFF
CDR3 DNA: TGCGCCAGCAGCTTACCGACAGGGGTGAACACTGAAGCTTTCTTT

D gene: TRBD1
V gene: TRBV19
J gene: TRBJ1-4
clone size: -
CDR3 protein: CASSMTGTALGKLFF
CDR3 DNA: TGTGCCAGTAGTATGACCGGGACAGCACTCGGGAAACTGTTTTTT

D gene: -
V gene: TRBV9
J gene: TRBJ1-1
clone size: -
CDR3 protein: CASSPLRAGDTEAFF
CDR3 DNA: TGTGCCAGCAGCCCTCTCAGGGCGGGGGACACTGAAGCTTTCTTT

D gene: -
V gene: TRBV10-1
J gene: TRBJ1-1
clone size: -
CDR3 protein: CASSNRASEAFF
CDR3 DNA: TGCGCCAGCAGCAACAGGGCTTCTGAAGCTTTCTTT

D gene: -
V gene: TRBV6-5
J gene: TRBJ1-2
clone size: -
CDR3 protein: CASLRGLAGYTF
CDR3 DNA: TGTGCCAGCCTTAGGGGCCTGGCAGGCTACACCTTC

D gene: -
V gene: TRBV5-6
J gene: TRBJ2-5
clone size: -
CDR3 protein: CASSWGLWGETQYF
CDR3 DNA: TGTGCCAGCAGCTGGGGACTCTGGGGGGAGACCCAGTACTTC

D gene: TRBD1
V gene: TRBV6-5
J gene: TRBJ2-7
clone size: -
CDR3 protein: CASSPTGGYEQYF
CDR3 DNA: TGTGCCAGCAGTCCAACAGGGGGCTACGAGCAGTACTTC

D gene: -
V gene: TRBV11-2
J gene: TRBJ2-6
clone size: -
CDR3 protein: CASSPRFGSAEANVLTF
CDR3 DNA: TGTGCCAGCAGCCCCCGTTTCGGGTCAGCAGAGGCCAACGTCCTGACTTTC

D gene: -
V gene: TRBV5-1
J gene: TRBJ2-2
clone size: once
CDR3 protein: CASSLGGVHTGELFF
CDR3 DNA: TGCGCCAGCAGCTTGGGCGGAGTCCACACCGGGGAGCTGTTTTTT

D gene: -
V gene: TRBV19
J gene: TRBJ2-5
clone size: -
CDR3 protein: CASSIRETQYF
CDR3 DNA: TGTGCCAGTAGTATTCGGGAGACCCAGTACTTC

D gene: TRBD1
V gene: TRBV5-8
J gene: TRBJ1-4
clone size: -
CDR3 protein: CASSNRGTNEKLFF
CDR3 DNA: TGTGCCAGCAGCAACAGGGGAACTAATGAAAAACTGTTTTTT

D gene: -
V gene: TRBV19
J gene: TRBJ1-2
clone size: -
CDR3 protein: CASSIWGLANYGYTF
CDR3 DNA: TGTGCCAGTAGTATTTGGGGGCTGGCTAACTATGGCTACACCTTC

D gene: TRBD1
V gene: TRBV28
J gene: TRBJ1-1
clone size: -
CDR3 protein: CASSPPGTGRRAEAFF
CDR3 DNA: TGTGCCAGCAGTCCCCCCGGGACAGGGAGAAGGGCTGAAGCTTTCTTT

D gene: TRBD1
V gene: TRBV25-1
J gene: TRBJ1-6
clone size: -
CDR3 protein: CASSDPGQANSPLHF
CDR3 DNA: TGTGCCAGCAGTGATCCGGGACAGGCTAATTCACCCCTCCACTTT

D gene: -
V gene: TRBV5-5
J gene: TRBJ2-5
clone size: -
CDR3 protein: CASSVLQGSGWKTQYF
CDR3 DNA: TGTGCCAGCAGCGTATTACAGGGTAGTGGGTGGAAGACCCAGTACTTC

D gene: -
V gene: TRBV5-6
J gene: TRBJ2-7
clone size: -
CDR3 protein: CASSPGRGPTYEQYF
CDR3 DNA: TGTGCCAGCAGCCCTGGCCGGGGTCCTACCTACGAGCAGTACTTC

D gene: -
V gene: TRBV20-1
J gene: TRBJ1-5
clone size: -
CDR3 protein: CSASWAPGNQPQHF
CDR3 DNA: TGCAGTGCTAGTTGGGCGCCTGGCAATCAGCCCCAGCATTTT

D gene: -
V gene: TRBV7-2
J gene: TRBJ1-2
clone size: -
CDR3 protein: CASSLGQGRRYTF
CDR3 DNA: TGTGCCAGCAGCTTAGGCCAGGGGCGTCGCTACACCTTC

D gene: TRBD1
V gene: TRBV7-9
J gene: TRBJ2-6
clone size: -
CDR3 protein: CASSLWTGARGANVLTF
CDR3 DNA: TGTGCCAGCAGCTTATGGACAGGGGCCCGTGGGGCCAACGTCCTGACTTTC

D gene: TRBD2
V gene: TRBV5-1
J gene: TRBJ2-2
clone size: -
CDR3 protein: CASSFNGRVTGELFF
CDR3 DNA: TGCGCCAGCAGCTTTAACGGGAGGGTCACCGGGGAGCTGTTTTTT

D gene: -
V gene: TRBV6-5
J gene: TRBJ2-3
clone size: -
CDR3 protein: CASSLHGTRTDTQYF
CDR3 DNA: TGTGCCAGCAGCCTTCATGGTACTCGCACAGATACGCAGTATTTT

D gene: TRBD1
V gene: TRBV6-1
J gene: TRBJ1-1
clone size: -
CDR3 protein: CASSVGTGWGRNTEAFF
CDR3 DNA: TGTGCCAGCAGTGTGGGGACAGGCTGGGGGAGAAACACTGAAGCTTTCTTT

D gene: TRBD1
V gene: TRBV5-4
J gene: TRBJ1-1
clone size: -
CDR3 protein: CASRHRGTEAFF
CDR3 DNA: TGTGCCAGCAGACACAGGGGGACTGAAGCTTTCTTT